A single sample gave rise to the 7 T cell receptor beta chains below, sequenced in a study of blood T cell repertoires in COVID-19. Here immunoSEQ multiplex PCR was the method, and the copy in TCRdb shows in-frame clones only, minus some. The table records some 250,000 clones, 65% to 90% of them present only once. The sequenced material came from peripheral blood. The receptors were sampled from a woman aged 55-70 years with active or convalescent COVID-19.

The chain combines TRBV7-9 with TRBJ2-5, with TRBD2 identical over 8 bases. CDR3 size: 15 residues. V lost 5 bases to trimming and J lost 6 bases; unmatched junction nucleotides: 11. CDR1 and CDR2 from the germline V gene are SEHNR and FQNEAQ (reference sequence). The CDR3 DNA follows: TGTGCCAGCAGCCAACCCAGACTAGCGCCCCAGACCCAGTACTTC. Its protein is CASSQPRLAPQTQYF.

The CDR3 nucleotides are TGTGCCAGCAGTTTTGGGAGGTACGAGCAGTACTTC. Amino acid sequence: CASSFGRYEQYF. The J gene is TRBJ2-7, the V gene TRBV12-3 or TRBV12-4; D is possibly TRBD2 (6 bases). V lost 3 bases to trimming and J lost 4 bases, with 7 bases between them. The CDR3 is 12 residues long.

The chain employs TRBV5-4 and TRBJ1-4, with TRBD1 matching over 9 bases. V was clipped by 0 bases and J by 1 base; unmatched bases: 10. CDR3 length: 19 amino acids. Germline values: CDR1 SGHNT, CDR2 YYREEE (reference sequence). The CDR3 DNA follows: TGTGCCAGCAGCTTGGTCCCGGGACAGGGTAGGGGAACTAATGAAAAACTGTTTTTT. The encoded protein is CASSLVPGQGRGTNEKLFF.

V is TRBV2 and J is TRBJ1-5; 9 nucleotides align to TRBD1. The CDR3 sequence is 13 residues long. Germline V gene sequence: CDR1 SNHLY, CDR2 FYNNEI. Losses at the gene ends were 7 bases for V and 7 bases for J; bases not matched to a gene: 5. The CDR3 DNA sequence: TGTGCCAGCAAAGGGACAGGGAGGCAGCCCCAGCATTTT. This gives the protein CASKGTGRQPQHF.

The CDR3 loop is CASSPLAEETQYF. In DNA form, the CDR3 reads TGTGCCAGCAGCCCCCTAGCGGAAGAGACCCAGTACTTC. This rearrangement joins TRBV4-2 to TRBJ2-5; 7 bases line up with TRBD2. After removal of 4 bases from V and 3 bases from J, the junction contained 2 bases not matched to a gene. This CDR3 is built from 13 residues. The germline V gene has CDR1 LGHNA and CDR2 YNFKEQ.

As concerns this clone: Other DNA sequences in the sample encode the same CDR3. The chain recombines TRBV11-2 with TRBJ2-3; TRBD2 aligns across 9 bases. The V gene's germline CDR1 is SGHAT and CDR2 FQNNGV. This CDR3 comprises 15 residues. J gave up 3 bases and V 5 bases, and 6 bases lay outside the gene matches. This CDR3 reads CASSPRGGRTDTQYF. The CDR3 DNA reads as TGTGCCAGCAGCCCGCGGGGGGGCCGAACAGATACGCAGTATTTT.

V is TRBV3-1 (or the pseudogene TRBV3-2) and J is TRBJ2-7, with a possible D match to TRBD1 (5 bases). Trimming left V 4 bases short and J 0 bases short, with 10 bases between. CDR3 length equals 14 residues. The germline V gene encodes CDR1 LGHDT and CDR2 YNNKEL (reference sequence). The CDR3 protein is CASSRTDSSYEQYF. The CDR3, as DNA: TGTGCCAGCAGCCGAACTGACAGCTCCTACGAGCAGTACTTC.